Each of the 18 T cell receptor beta chains below was sequenced from the same sample in a study of T cells expressing NK-cell markers. TCRdb reprocessed the 5' RACE reads and stores each CDR3 protein as one record, lacking DNA. Its listing shows about 110,000 distinct CDR3 sequences. Material for sequencing was blood T cells: a sorted CD56 or NKG2C T cell subset, CD4+ or CD8+ T cells, or bulk PBMC T cells (not recorded which). The source of these receptors is a woman between 18 and 70 years old in good health.

The chain recombines TRBV3-1 with TRBJ2-1; the D call of TRBD2 rests on TCRdb alone, since no DNA is present to check it. Germline values: CDR1 LGHDT, CDR2 YNNKEL (reference sequence). The CDR3 sequence is 15 residues long. CDR3: CASSQGDYAVDEQFF.

This chain links TRBV4-1 with TRBJ1-2; TCRdb selects TRBD1, and the lack of DNA leaves this call unchecked. Germline V CDR1 and CDR2: MGHRA, YSYEKL. The CDR3 is 14 amino acids. The CDR3 loop is CASSQVLTGDGYTF.

The rearrangement joins TRBV12-3 or TRBV12-4 to TRBJ2-3; TCRdb's D call of TRBD1 is untestable without DNA. The CDR3 covers 14 residues. CDR3 sequence: CASTSEAAPDTQYF.

The chain joins TRBV9 to TRBJ2-3. The CDR3 loop spans 13 amino acids. Looked up from germline, CDR1 is SGDLS and CDR2 is YYNGEE. CDR3 in amino acids: CASSFHPADTQYF.

The chain carries TRBV7-2 and TRBJ2-1; absent DNA, TCRdb's TRBD1 call cannot be checked. Per the germline V gene, CDR1 is SGHTA and CDR2 is FQGNSA. The CDR3 sequence is 11 residues long. This CDR3 reads CATGSYNEQFF.

V gene TRBV7-9 combines with J gene TRBJ1-4; as DNA is missing, the TRBD1 call by TCRdb cannot be tested. Germline CDR1 is SEHNR and CDR2 is FQNEAQ (reference sequence). The CDR3 is 14 amino acids. The CDR3 region is CASSLAGPSEKLFF.

The V call is TRBV7-6, the J call TRBJ2-1; TCRdb designates TRBD2, a call that cannot be tested without DNA. Germline CDR1 is SGHVS and CDR2 is FNYEAQ. This CDR3 comprises 16 residues. The CDR3 sequence: CASSLLAGVPYNEQFF.

The V and J genes are TRBV12-3 or TRBV12-4 and TRBJ2-2; lacking DNA, the TRBD2 call made by TCRdb goes unchecked. The CDR3 covers 13 residues. CDR3 residues: CAILGSGTGELFF.

This rearrangement joins TRBV7-9 to TRBJ1-1. The CDR3 length is 13 residues. Germline loops: CDR1 SEHNR, CDR2 FQNEAQ (reference sequence). The CDR3 loop reads CASSLGRSFEAFF.

The V and J genes are TRBV7-2 and TRBJ2-3; TCRdb returns TRBD2, unconfirmable since there is no DNA. Germline V gene lookup returns CDR1 SGHTA and CDR2 FQGNSA. The CDR3 loop spans 17 amino acids. CDR3: CASSSQFTSGSPDTQYF.

The V and J genes are TRBV12-3 or TRBV12-4 and TRBJ1-1; TCRdb lists TRBD1, though no DNA is available to test this call. This CDR3 comprises 16 residues. The CDR3 loop reads CASSPTGQLLNTEAFF.

The V call is TRBV5-1, the J call TRBJ2-1; TCRdb selects TRBD1, and the lack of DNA leaves this call unchecked. The CDR3 is made up of 14 amino acids. CDR1 and CDR2 (germline): SGHRS, YFSETQ. This CDR3 is CASSLAWGDNEQFF. The complete variable domain, with remaining parts taken from reference TRBV5-1 and TRBJ2-1, reads KAGVTQTPRYLIKTRGQQVTLSCSPISGHRSVSWYQQTPGQGLQFLFEYFSETQRNKGNFPGRFSGRQFSNSRSEMNVSTLELGDSALYLCASSLAWGDNEQFFGPGTRLTVL.

This chain links TRBV7-9 with TRBJ2-1; TCRdb's assignment of TRBD2 cannot be checked, as there is no DNA. Looked up from germline, CDR1 is SEHNR and CDR2 is FQNEAQ (reference sequence). This CDR3 comprises 14 residues. CDR3 loop: CASSLTGGQSEQFF. Looking up the rest from reference TRBV7-9 and TRBJ2-1 gives the full variable domain: DTGVSQNPRHKITKRGQNVTFRCDPISEHNRLYWYRQTLGQGPEFLTYFQNEAQLEKSRLLSDRFSAERPKGSFSTLEIQRTEQGDSAMYLCASSLTGGQSEQFFGPGTRLTVL.

V is TRBV20-1 and J is TRBJ2-7; the D call from TCRdb, TRBD2, cannot be confirmed without DNA. Germline CDR1 and CDR2: DFQATT and SNEGSKA (reference sequence). The CDR3 length is 15 residues. CDR3 residues: CSAPIPGLDQHEQYF.

The CDR3 reads CASSGQDKNTEAFF. The genes are TRBV6-4 and TRBJ1-1. CDR1 and CDR2 from the germline V gene are MRHNA and SNTAGT. The CDR3 loop spans 14 amino acids.

This chain joins TRBV20-1 and TRBJ2-1; TCRdb returns TRBD2, unconfirmable since there is no DNA. Germline CDR1 is DFQATT and CDR2 is SNEGSKA (reference sequence). The CDR3 covers 15 residues. The CDR3 sequence is CSARDGETMHAEQFF.

The rearrangement uses TRBV28 and TRBJ1-1; the D gene TCRdb calls, TRBD1, cannot be checked with no DNA. CDR1 is MDHEN and CDR2 is SYDVKM in the germline V gene. The CDR3 length is 15 residues. The CDR3 here is CASSRRTGGITEAFF.

The chain uses TRBV12-3 or TRBV12-4 and TRBJ1-2. CDR3 length: 13 amino acids. The CDR3 reads CASSLTAGYGYTF.